A selection of T cell receptor beta chains follows, all from one sample in a study of blood T cell repertoires in COVID-19. Sequenced by immunoSEQ multiplex PCR; TCRdb stores in-frame clones only, minus some. Of 66,000 or so clones listed, roughly 77% are singletons. Sequenced input: peripheral blood. The receptor set was obtained from a human donor in a cohort sampled during active COVID-19. Each CDR3 is given with its conserved first and last residue. Fields, in order: V gene, D gene, J gene, clone size, CDR3 DNA, CDR3 protein. A D gene is named only where the DNA matches it firmly. Part of the rows lack a size; the others show once, few, many or a class for expanded clones.

V: TRBV27
D: TRBD1
J: TRBJ2-3
size: NA
DNA: TGTGCCAGCAGTAAGACAGGGCGAGCCAACACAGATACGCAGTATTTT
CDR3: CASSKTGRANTDTQYF

V: TRBV24-1
D: NA
J: TRBJ1-1
size: few
DNA: TGTGCCACCAGTGATCCCCACACAGGCACTGAAGCTTTCTTT
CDR3: CATSDPHTGTEAFF

V: TRBV12-3/TRBV12-4
D: NA
J: TRBJ2-7
size: NA
DNA: TGTGCCAGCAGTTTCAGGGATTACGAGCAGTACTTC
CDR3: CASSFRDYEQYF

V: TRBV9
D: NA
J: TRBJ2-7
size: few
DNA: TGTGCCAGCAGCCCTTATAGCGGAGACCTCTACGAGCAGTACTTC
CDR3: CASSPYSGDLYEQYF

V: TRBV27
D: NA
J: TRBJ2-2
size: NA
DNA: TGTGCCAGCAGTTTATTGGGGGGGCTTGGGACCGGGGAGCTGTTTTTT
CDR3: CASSLLGGLGTGELFF

V: TRBV11-2
D: TRBD1
J: TRBJ1-4
size: NA
DNA: TGTGCCAGCAGCCTACAGGGGACGACTAATGAAAAACTGTTTTTT
CDR3: CASSLQGTTNEKLFF

V: TRBV5-1
D: TRBD2
J: TRBJ2-3
size: once
DNA: TGCGCCAGCAGCCTAAGGACTAGCGGGAGAATGATCTCAGATACGCAGTATTTT
CDR3: CASSLRTSGRMISDTQYF

V: TRBV7-9
D: NA
J: TRBJ1-3
size: NA
DNA: TGTGCCAGCAGCTTATCTGGCCTCCTCTCTGGAAACACCATATATTTT
CDR3: CASSLSGLLSGNTIYF

V: TRBV5-5
D: TRBD1
J: TRBJ2-7
size: few
DNA: TGTGCCAGCAGCTTGGTAGGGGGCATATCCTACGAGCAGTACTTC
CDR3: CASSLVGGISYEQYF

V: TRBV5-1
D: TRBD1
J: TRBJ2-7
size: NA
DNA: TGCGCCAGCAGCTCCCCCGGACAGGATACGAACGAGCAGTACTTC
CDR3: CASSSPGQDTNEQYF

V: TRBV23-1
D: NA
J: TRBJ2-7
size: NA
DNA: TGCGCCAGCAGAAAACAGGGCATTAGGGAGCAGTACTTC
CDR3: CASRKQGIREQYF

V: TRBV4-3
D: NA
J: TRBJ1-6
size: NA
DNA: TGCGCCAGCAGCCAAGAAAGTGAGTTTTCACCCCTCCACTTT
CDR3: CASSQESEFSPLHF

V: TRBV7-2
D: TRBD2
J: TRBJ2-7
size: once
DNA: TGTGCCAGCAGCCGGACCCGGGCTAGCGGGACCCGCTACGAGCAGTACTTC
CDR3: CASSRTRASGTRYEQYF

V: TRBV19
D: TRBD1
J: TRBJ1-3
size: NA
DNA: TGTGCCAGTCTTAAGGGGGCTTCTGGAAACACCATATATTTT
CDR3: CASLKGASGNTIYF

V: TRBV7-8
D: NA
J: TRBJ2-3
size: NA
DNA: TGTGCCAGCAGCTTCACAGGGCGCGGCGAAGCACAGGATACGCAGTATTTT
CDR3: CASSFTGRGEAQDTQYF

V: TRBV19
D: NA
J: TRBJ2-6
size: NA
DNA: TGTGCCAGTAGTGCTCGCAGGGGTTATGGGGCCAACGTCCTGACTTTC
CDR3: CASSARRGYGANVLTF

V: TRBV28
D: NA
J: TRBJ1-2
size: NA
DNA: TGTGCCAGCAGTTTAATAGCCCCCCAGGGCGGCTACACCTTC
CDR3: CASSLIAPQGGYTF

V: TRBV4-3
D: NA
J: TRBJ1-6
size: NA
DNA: TGCGCCAGCAGCCAAGAGATACAGGGTAACAATTCACCCCTCCACTTT
CDR3: CASSQEIQGNNSPLHF

V: TRBV29-1
D: TRBD1
J: TRBJ2-7
size: NA
DNA: TGCAGCGTTGGGGGCGGGACAGGCTACGAGCAGTACTTC
CDR3: CSVGGGTGYEQYF

V: TRBV6-1
D: NA
J: TRBJ2-7
size: many
DNA: TGTGCCAGCAGTGCCCCCCGACAGGGACTTCCCTACGAGCAGTACTTC
CDR3: CASSAPRQGLPYEQYF

V: TRBV6-2/TRBV6-3
D: TRBD1
J: TRBJ1-5
size: NA
DNA: TGTGCCAGCAGTGGTTTCGGACAGGGGGCTAATCAGCCCCAGCATTTT
CDR3: CASSGFGQGANQPQHF

V: TRBV9
D: NA
J: TRBJ2-7
size: NA
DNA: TGTGCCAGCAGCCCAATTCCCCAGGGCCCCCTCGAGCAGTACTTC
CDR3: CASSPIPQGPLEQYF

V: TRBV5-1
D: NA
J: TRBJ2-1
size: NA
DNA: TGCGCCAGCAGTCTGTTCGGGACTCAACACAATGAGCAGTTCTTC
CDR3: CASSLFGTQHNEQFF

V: TRBV6-5
D: NA
J: TRBJ2-1
size: NA
DNA: TGTGCCAGCAGTTACTCGCGGAGCTCCTACAATGAGCAGTTCTTC
CDR3: CASSYSRSSYNEQFF

V: TRBV6-2/TRBV6-3
D: TRBD2
J: TRBJ2-5
size: NA
DNA: TGTGCCAGCAGCCCTCCCCTCCTAGCGGGAGAAGAGACCCAGTACTTC
CDR3: CASSPPLLAGEETQYF

V: TRBV10-3
D: TRBD1
J: TRBJ2-7
size: NA
DNA: TGTGCCATCAGTGAGTCCGCGTGGGGACAGGTTTCCTACGAGCAGTACTTC
CDR3: CAISESAWGQVSYEQYF

V: TRBV6-4
D: NA
J: TRBJ1-5
size: NA
DNA: TGTGCCAGCAGGTGGGGTCGGGATGACAATCAGCCCCAGCATTTT
CDR3: CASRWGRDDNQPQHF

V: TRBV30
D: TRBD1
J: TRBJ1-1
size: once
DNA: TGTGCCTGGAGCGGGGGCAGGGGGCCGACTTTCTTT
CDR3: CAWSGGRGPTFF

V: TRBV10-3
D: TRBD2
J: TRBJ2-7
size: NA
DNA: TGTGCCATCGGATCAGCGGGAGGGCCCAACGAGCAGTACTTC
CDR3: CAIGSAGGPNEQYF

V: TRBV28
D: TRBD1
J: TRBJ1-1
size: NA
DNA: TGTGCCAGCAGTTTAGCCCAGACAGGGGGACGAACTGAAGCTTTCTTT
CDR3: CASSLAQTGGRTEAFF

V: TRBV28
D: TRBD2
J: TRBJ2-5
size: NA
DNA: TGTGCCACGACTAGCGGGATAAATCGGGAGACCCAGTACTTC
CDR3: CATTSGINRETQYF

V: TRBV2
D: TRBD1
J: TRBJ1-2
size: NA
DNA: TGTGCCAGCAGTGTTGGACAGGGAGGTAACTATGGCTACACCTTC
CDR3: CASSVGQGGNYGYTF

V: TRBV7-9
D: NA
J: TRBJ1-5
size: NA
DNA: TGTGCCAGCAGCTTAGATCGGTTGAGAAAGCCCCAGCATTTT
CDR3: CASSLDRLRKPQHF

V: TRBV6-1
D: TRBD1
J: TRBJ2-6
size: NA
DNA: TGTGCCAGCAGTGTACAGGGGGCAGGGGGGGCCAACGTCCTGACTTTC
CDR3: CASSVQGAGGANVLTF

V: TRBV9
D: TRBD2
J: TRBJ2-7
size: NA
DNA: TGTGCCAGCAGCACCACCCCGGGACTAGAGTACGAGCAGTACTTC
CDR3: CASSTTPGLEYEQYF

V: TRBV4-1
D: NA
J: TRBJ2-3
size: once
DNA: TGCGCCAGCAGCCGAGGTCCCAGCACAGATACGCAGTATTTT
CDR3: CASSRGPSTDTQYF

V: TRBV7-2
D: NA
J: TRBJ2-2
size: NA
DNA: TGTGCCAGCAGCTTAGTGCCAGCGAACACCGGGGAGCTGTTTTTT
CDR3: CASSLVPANTGELFF